This T cell receptor (beta chain) derives from a study of shared clonotypes between healthy human individuals. The protocol was immunoSEQ multiplex PCR, while the TCRdb copy is restricted to in-frame clones and leaves out a portion. The table has about 750,000 clones, about 91% seen once. The CDR3 loop spans 17 amino acids. Germline V lookup: CDR1 SEHNR, CDR2 FQNEAQ (reference sequence). V gave up 5 bases and J gave up 5 bases; unmatched junction bases: 16. Comments on this clone: What it binds is unknown.

Findings and caveats of the study: In contrast to clonotypes shared by all four donors, non-shared clonotypes had lower generation probabilities. Donors were few, which limited the genetic and exposure-history diversity represented. On the whole, naive subsets had larger estimated richness than memory subsets had.

Naivety among CD8 cells was defined by CD45RO negativity and positive CCR7 selection, thereby excluding terminally differentiated effector memory CD45RA+ cells. This TCR was recovered from a man younger than 45 in good health. Material: naive CD8+ T cells sorted from blood. The chain uses TRBV7-9 and TRBJ2-3; TRBD1 aligns across 7 bases. CDR3 protein: CASSPSQAGGAIDTQYF. The CDR3 DNA sequence: TGTGCCAGCAGCCCCAGTCAGGCAGGGGGAGCGATAGATACGCAGTATTTT.